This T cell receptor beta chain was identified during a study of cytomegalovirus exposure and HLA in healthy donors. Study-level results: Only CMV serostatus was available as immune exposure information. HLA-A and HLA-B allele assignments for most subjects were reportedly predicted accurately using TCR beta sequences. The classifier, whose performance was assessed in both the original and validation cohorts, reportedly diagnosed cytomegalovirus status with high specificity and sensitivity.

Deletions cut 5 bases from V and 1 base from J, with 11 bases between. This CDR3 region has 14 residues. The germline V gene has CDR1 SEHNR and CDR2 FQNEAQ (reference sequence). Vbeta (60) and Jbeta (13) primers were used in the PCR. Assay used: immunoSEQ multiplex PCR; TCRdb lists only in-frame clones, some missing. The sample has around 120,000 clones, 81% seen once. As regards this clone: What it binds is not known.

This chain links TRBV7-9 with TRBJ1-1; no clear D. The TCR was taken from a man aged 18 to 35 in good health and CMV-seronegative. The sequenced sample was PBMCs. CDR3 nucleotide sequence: TGTGCCAGCAGCCCTCCAGTCCCGAACACTGAAGCTTTCTTT. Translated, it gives CASSPPVPNTEAFF. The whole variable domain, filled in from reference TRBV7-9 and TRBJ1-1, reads DTGVSQNPRHKITKRGQNVTFRCDPISEHNRLYWYRQTLGQGPEFLTYFQNEAQLEKSRLLSDRFSAERPKGSFSTLEIQRTEQGDSAMYLCASSPPVPNTEAFFGQGTRLTVV.